This T cell receptor beta chain was retrieved from a study of human T cells and chemical hapten exposure. This sample's time point: patch test 1, 2 weeks after DPC sensitization. Treatment reported: therapeutic diphenylcyclopropenone sensitization with weekly scalp DPC. This clonotype turned up a few times. Each CDR3 protein gets one entry after TCRdb re-called the RACE reads with MiXCR. The sample contains 370,000 or so distinct CDR3 sequences, roughly 4.8% of which appear only once. The starting material was whole blood, obtained in connection with sensitization to the hapten diphenylcyclopropenone (DPC). This receptor was taken from a woman between 45 and 60 years old with alopecia areata. Some clones in this sample may be carry-over from other donors' samples.

The CDR3 coding sequence is TGCAGTGCTAGCCCGGGACTCAGAAATCAGCCCCAGCATTTT. This gives the protein CSASPGLRNQPQHF. The V call is TRBV20-1, the J call TRBJ1-5, with D maybe TRBD1 (5 bases). Germline V CDR1 and CDR2: DFQATT, SNEGSKA (reference sequence). The V gene lost 3 bases and the J gene lost 4 bases, with 13 bases spanning the gap. CDR3 length: 14 residues.